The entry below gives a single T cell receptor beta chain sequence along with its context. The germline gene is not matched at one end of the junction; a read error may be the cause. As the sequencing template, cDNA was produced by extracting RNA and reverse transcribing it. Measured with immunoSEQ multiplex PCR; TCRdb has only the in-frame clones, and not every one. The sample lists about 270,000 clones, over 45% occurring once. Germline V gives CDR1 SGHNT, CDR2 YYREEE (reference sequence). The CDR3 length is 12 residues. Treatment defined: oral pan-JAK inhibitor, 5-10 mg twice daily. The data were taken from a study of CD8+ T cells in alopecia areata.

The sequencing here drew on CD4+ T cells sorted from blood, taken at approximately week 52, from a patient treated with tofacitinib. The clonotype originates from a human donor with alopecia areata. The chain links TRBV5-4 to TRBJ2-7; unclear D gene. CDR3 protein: CANSLGWDEQYF. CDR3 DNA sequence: TGTGCCAACAGCTTGGGATGGGACGAGCAGTACTTC.